This record looks at one T cell receptor (beta chain) sequence and its context. Original analysis: Amplification from reference gene primers served as the basis for estimated nucleated cell counts. Assay: immunoSEQ multiplex PCR; the TCRdb copy retains only in-frame clones and omits some. The V and J calls and clone size are taken from that table; D and trimming were inferred from the DNA. Of more than 150,000 clones listed, 81% were seen once; the top ten hold roughly 12%. The entry originates in a study of blood T cell repertoires in COVID-19. About the study: Samples of COVID-19 (acute and convalescent) were obtained from the United States, Italy and Spain. PBMCs, B-cell-depleted T cells, or T cells provided the cDNA or gDNA that made up the material.

Seattle's enrolled individuals joined amid active infection and were then monitored longitudinally. The germline V gene has CDR1 SGHTA and CDR2 FQGNSA. CDR3 size: 16 residues. The V gene lost 7 bases and the J gene lost 0 bases, with 15 bases spanning the gap. The sequence came from a woman older than 75 with COVID-19, enrolled during active disease. Sequencing was done on a sample of peripheral blood. The chain joins TRBV7-2 to TRBJ2-2; the D gene is possibly TRBD1 (6 bases). CDR3 bases: TGTGCCAGCACCGGGACATCTGTTGCGAACACCGGGGAGCTGTTTTTT. Its translation is CASTGTSVANTGELFF.